Below, 32 T cell receptor beta chains from the same sample are listed, as sequenced in a study of shared clonotypes between healthy human individuals. Measured with immunoSEQ multiplex PCR; TCRdb has only the in-frame clones, and not every one. The data hold roughly 2 million clones, with roughly 95% observed a single time. Sequencing was done on a sample of naive CD4+ T cells sorted from blood. Subset specified: CD45RA+ positively selected. The receptors originated from a man aged 18 to 30 in good health.

The rearrangement links TRBV7-2 to TRBJ2-7; possible D gene TRBD2, 5 bases. CDR1 is SGHTA and CDR2 is FQGNSA in the germline V gene. CDR3 length: 15 residues. Trimming shortened V by 1 base and J by 3 bases, and 13 bases separated the two germline ends. In DNA form, the CDR3 reads TGTGCCAGCAGCTTAGAGTACGGAGGCATCTACGAGCAGTACTTC. Protein: CASSLEYGGIYEQYF.

The chain recombines TRBV28 with TRBJ1-5, with D unresolved. With 9 bases removed from V and 5 bases from J, the gap between germline ends came to 14 bases. The length of the CDR3 is 13 residues. Per the germline V gene, CDR1 is MDHEN and CDR2 is SYDVKM. The CDR3 spells CASRMEGYQPQHF. The CDR3 DNA follows: TGTGCCAGTAGGATGGAGGGCTATCAGCCCCAGCATTTT.

The chain carries TRBV29-1 and TRBJ1-3; D is undetermined. The germline V gene has CDR1 SQVTM and CDR2 ANQGSEA. The CDR3 covers 11 residues. The germline V and J ends were trimmed by 4 bases and 4 bases, with 5 bases remaining between them. CDR3 amino acids: CSVVDGNTIYF. The CDR3 nucleotides are TGCAGCGTTGTCGACGGAAACACCATATATTTT.

V gene TRBV7-9 combines with J gene TRBJ2-7; 8 positions agree with TRBD1. The CDR3 has 14 amino acids. Trimming removed 5 bases from V and 2 bases from J; junction bases left unmatched: 5. Per germline, CDR1 SEHNR and CDR2 FQNEAQ (reference sequence). The chain's CDR3 is CASSDGQGTYEQYF. The CDR3 DNA sequence: TGTGCCAGCAGCGACGGACAGGGTACCTACGAGCAGTACTTC.

The V and J genes are TRBV6-5 and TRBJ1-1; no reliable D call. This CDR3 has 15 amino acids. Trimming stripped 7 bases from V and 3 bases from J, with 18 bases between. Germline CDR1 reads MNHEY; CDR2 reads SVGAGI. CDR3 in amino acids: CASITKGWYYTEAFF. The DNA for the CDR3 is TGTGCCAGCATCACCAAAGGGTGGTACTACACTGAAGCTTTCTTT.

CDR3 sequence reads: CASSAGTANTGELFF. The CDR3 DNA follows: TGTGCCAGCAGTGCGGGGACTGCGAACACCGGGGAGCTGTTTTTT. V usage is TRBV6-5 and J usage is TRBJ2-2; D might be TRBD2 (6 bases). V was cut by 5 bases and J by 0 bases, with 10 bases left in between. The CDR3 is 15 amino acids. Per germline, CDR1 MNHEY and CDR2 SVGAGI.

With regard to this clone: The sample contains more than one DNA sequence encoding this CDR3. The chain uses TRBV4-1 and TRBJ2-7; D could derive from TRBD1 or TRBD2 (5 bases each). The germline V gene has CDR1 MGHRA and CDR2 YSYEKL. V lost 3 bases to trimming and J lost 1 base, with 10 bases between them. This CDR3 spans 14 amino acids. CDR3 region: CASSQPGRSYEQYF. DNA of the CDR3: TGCGCCAGCAGCCAGCCGGGACGTTCCTACGAGCAGTACTTC.

The chain couples TRBV20-1 to TRBJ2-3; D call uncertain. Germline CDR1 and CDR2: DFQATT and SNEGSKA (reference sequence). The CDR3 loop spans 11 amino acids. The CDR3: CGFPSTDTQYF. The CDR3, as DNA: TGCGGCTTCCCTAGCACAGATACGCAGTATTTT.

This clone was recorded only once. V is TRBV6-1 and J is TRBJ1-5; D unclear. CDR1 and CDR2 (germline): MNHNS, SASEGT. The CDR3 extends over 14 amino acids. Trimming removed 3 bases from V and 6 bases from J, with 12 bases in between. The CDR3 sequence is CASSDPGLTQPQHF. CDR3 DNA sequence: TGTGCCAGCAGTGACCCGGGCCTCACTCAGCCCCAGCATTTT.

For this clone: The identical CDR3 is also encoded by other nucleotide sequences in the sample. The rearrangement uses TRBV5-4 and TRBJ2-1; D is possibly TRBD2 (6 bases). Looked up from germline, CDR1 is SGHNT and CDR2 is YYREEE (reference sequence). The CDR3 has 15 amino acids. With 0 bases removed from V and 1 base from J, the gap between germline ends came to 8 bases. The CDR3 sequence: CASSLDRGSYNEQFF. DNA of the CDR3: TGTGCCAGCAGCTTGGACCGGGGGTCCTACAATGAGCAGTTCTTC.

This clone was seen at least ten times. The rearrangement uses TRBV29-1 and TRBJ2-7; D is perhaps TRBD1 (6 bases). Trimming shortened V by 6 bases and J by 2 bases, and 14 bases separated the two germline ends. Germline CDR1 and CDR2: SQVTM and ANQGSEA. The CDR3 has 13 residues. The CDR3: CSVSQGSAYEQYF. CDR3 DNA: TGCAGCGTATCGCAGGGGTCGGCCTACGAGCAGTACTTC.

This clone is a singleton in its sample. The chain is built from TRBV7-9 and TRBJ2-7; perhaps D is TRBD1 or TRBD2 (5 bases each). V shed 3 bases and J shed 0 bases, with 12 bases lying between them. This CDR3 region has 15 residues. Germline V CDR1 and CDR2: SEHNR, FQNEAQ (reference sequence). The CDR3 sequence is CASSLVGVPSYEQYF. The CDR3 DNA reads as TGTGCCAGCAGCTTGGTGGGGGTCCCCTCCTACGAGCAGTACTTC.

With regard to this clone: Additional DNA sequences in this sample encode the identical CDR3. The chain joins TRBV10-3 to TRBJ1-2, with D perhaps matching TRBD1 (5 bases). The CDR3 length is 13 residues. The V gene's germline CDR1 is ENHRY and CDR2 SYGVKD. V lost 2 bases and J lost 4, with 8 bases in between. As DNA, the CDR3 is TGTGCCATCAGTGAGGAGGGGATCTATGGCTACACCTTC. It is translated as CAISEEGIYGYTF.

V is TRBV6-4 and J is TRBJ2-2, with TRBD1 matching over 9 bases. Germline values: CDR1 MRHNA, CDR2 SNTAGT. The CDR3 runs 14 residues. Trimming at V came to 8 bases and at J to 7 bases, leaving 8 bases not matched to a gene. The CDR3 region has the DNA TGTGCCAGCCTGAACAGGGGGCATTTCGGGGAGCTGTTTTTT. As protein: CASLNRGHFGELFF.

A few counts support this clone. The chain is built from TRBV7-6 and TRBJ2-5; D tentatively reads TRBD1 or TRBD2 (6 bases each). Trimming shortened V by 3 bases and J by 3 bases, and 8 bases separated the two germline ends. Per germline, CDR1 SGHVS and CDR2 FNYEAQ. This CDR3 spans 13 amino acids. The CDR3 here is CASSFRGEETQYF. The CDR3 coding sequence is TGTGCCAGCAGCTTTAGGGGGGAAGAGACCCAGTACTTC.

V and J are TRBV7-2 and TRBJ2-1; 9 bases are a match to TRBD1. Per the germline V gene, CDR1 is SGHTA and CDR2 is FQGNSA. V lost 6 bases, J lost 6 bases, and 6 bases stayed unmatched. There are 14 residues in the CDR3. DNA of the CDR3: TGTGCCAGCAGGGGACAGGGCACGATCAATGAGCAGTTCTTC. Its translation: CASRGQGTINEQFF.

The chain joins TRBV28 to TRBJ2-4; D not certain. The CDR3 runs to 16 residues. Germline values: CDR1 MDHEN, CDR2 SYDVKM. Trimming stripped 5 bases from V and 0 bases from J, with 14 bases between. In nucleotides, the CDR3 is TGTGCCAGCAGTCGACATAAGTCCTTAGCCAAAAACATTCAGTACTTC. It translates to CASSRHKSLAKNIQYF.

This chain links TRBV2 with TRBJ2-2, with 8 bases lining up with TRBD2. CDR1 and CDR2 (germline): SNHLY, FYNNEI. The trim removed 8 bases at V and 2 bases at J, leaving 7 bases unmatched. CDR3 size: 15 residues. As DNA, the CDR3 is TGTGCCAGCTTGTCTAGCGGGCTTAACACCGGGGAGCTGTTTTTT. It yields the protein CASLSSGLNTGELFF.

The chain employs TRBV11-2 and TRBJ2-6; D is uncertain. Trimming took 5 bases from V and 0 from J, leaving 8 bases between them. The CDR3 contains 15 residues. Germline values: CDR1 SGHAT, CDR2 FQNNGV. This chain's CDR3 is CASSLPYSGANVLTF. The CDR3 nucleotides read TGTGCCAGCAGCCTCCCATACTCTGGGGCCAACGTCCTGACTTTC.

The chain couples TRBV10-3 to TRBJ1-2, with TRBD1 matching over 7 bases. The V gene's germline CDR1 is ENHRY and CDR2 SYGVKD. The CDR3 covers 13 residues. V lost 6 bases to trimming and J lost 7 bases; unmatched junction nucleotides: 8. The CDR3: CAISETGVGGYTF. CDR3 DNA: TGTGCCATCAGCGAAACAGGGGTCGGTGGCTACACCTTC.

A single count supports this clone. The chain couples TRBV5-1 to TRBJ2-2; D is tentatively TRBD1 or TRBD2 (5 bases each). CDR1 and CDR2 from the germline V gene are SGHRS and YFSETQ. The V end was cut by 6 bases, the J end by 6 bases, with 18 bases between. The CDR3 contains 15 residues. CDR3 protein: CASTRAQAGSGELFF. CDR3 nucleotides: TGCGCCAGCACCCGGGCACAGGCGGGCTCCGGGGAGCTGTTTTTT.

J is TRBJ2-5 and V is TRBV4-3; possible D gene TRBD1, 6 bases. CDR1 is LGHNA and CDR2 is YSLEER in the germline V gene. V was cut by 0 bases and J by 4 bases, with 21 bases left in between. CDR3 length: 18 residues. CDR3 residues: CASSQDRTGSAMGETQYF. DNA of the CDR3: TGCGCCAGCAGCCAAGATAGAACAGGGAGCGCAATGGGAGAGACCCAGTACTTC.

This chain joins TRBV7-9 and TRBJ2-5, with a weak D call TRBD2 (5 bases). Between the trimmed V and J ends, which lost 0 bases and 5 bases, there was a span of 13 bases. The CDR3 length is 15 residues. Germline loops: CDR1 SEHNR, CDR2 FQNEAQ (reference sequence). CDR3 bases: TGTGCCAGCAGCTTAGCGAAGGGTAGGGAGGAGACCCAGTACTTC. It specifies CASSLAKGREETQYF.

The chain links TRBV2 to TRBJ1-4, with D perhaps matching TRBD1 (6 bases). The germline CDR1 and CDR2 sequences are SNHLY and FYNNEI. V lost 0 bases, J lost 7 bases, and 15 bases lay in between. This CDR3 has 16 amino acids. In DNA form, the CDR3 reads TGTGCCAGCAGTGAAGCGCTTCGAGGGGGTGGTGAAAAACTGTTTTTT. This codes for CASSEALRGGGEKLFF.

The chain uses TRBV5-8 and TRBJ2-5; no clear D gene. V dropped 0 bases and J dropped 5 bases, with 14 bases sitting between them. The germline V gene encodes CDR1 SGHTS and CDR2 YDEGEE. CDR3 size: 15 residues. The CDR3 is CASSLEPREWETQYF. The CDR3, as DNA: TGTGCCAGCAGCTTGGAGCCCCGCGAGTGGGAGACCCAGTACTTC.

This clone was found once. V usage is TRBV2 and J usage is TRBJ2-1; D is unresolved. Trimming took 2 bases from V and 3 from J, leaving 5 bases between them. The CDR3 contains 13 residues. The germline CDR1 and CDR2 sequences are SNHLY and FYNNEI. The CDR3 is CASSEMGYNEQFF. CDR3 nucleotide sequence: TGTGCCAGCAGTGAAATGGGCTACAATGAGCAGTTCTTC.

The V call is TRBV28, the J call TRBJ1-2; unclear D gene. The germline V gene encodes CDR1 MDHEN and CDR2 SYDVKM. There are 11 residues in the CDR3. Trimming took 6 bases from V and 7 from J, leaving 9 bases between them. The CDR3 is CASRTRLGYTF. For the CDR3, the DNA is TGTGCCAGCAGGACCAGGCTTGGCTACACCTTC.

This clone was picked up one time. The chain is built from TRBV7-3 and TRBJ1-2, with D maybe TRBD1 (5 bases). The CDR3 has 13 amino acids. The germline gives CDR1 SGHTA, CDR2 FQGTGA. Trimming took 4 bases from V and 7 from J, leaving 13 bases between them. The CDR3 sequence is CASSWDGSIGYTF. The CDR3, as DNA: TGTGCCAGCAGCTGGGACGGAAGTATTGGCTACACCTTC.

The gene calls are TRBV5-1 and TRBJ2-7, with TRBD2 matching 13 bases. V was pared by 1 base and J by 4 bases, with 5 bases of the junction left unmatched. The CDR3 covers 16 residues. Germline V CDR1 and CDR2: SGHRS, YFSETQ. The chain's CDR3 is CASSLTSGGALYEQYF. CDR3 nucleotide sequence: TGCGCCAGCAGCTTGACTAGCGGGGGGGCCTTATACGAGCAGTACTTC.

This chain joins TRBV5-4 and TRBJ1-1; the match to TRBD1 covers 7 bases. J was trimmed by 3 bases and V by 4 bases; bases with no gene match: 12. Germline loops: CDR1 SGHNT, CDR2 YYREEE (reference sequence). This CDR3 is 16 amino acids long. CDR3 bases: TGTGCCAGCAGCCCCGTAGGGGGCGGGGTATACACTGAAGCTTTCTTT. Translated, it gives CASSPVGGGVYTEAFF.

V and J are TRBV2 and TRBJ2-7; D possibly corresponds to TRBD1 (5 bases). The CDR3 runs to 13 residues. The germline gives CDR1 SNHLY, CDR2 FYNNEI. With 8 bases removed from V and 11 bases from J, the gap between germline ends came to 22 bases. CDR3 sequence reads: CASLGARENWEYF. DNA for the CDR3: TGTGCCAGCCTAGGGGCCCGCGAAAATTGGGAGTACTTC.

The chain recombines TRBV30 with TRBJ1-4; 7 nucleotides line up with TRBD1. Germline CDR1 reads GTSNPN; CDR2 reads SVGIG (reference sequence). Germline trimming cut 7 bases from V and 2 bases from J; bases unmatched to any gene: 4. CDR3 length: 13 residues. CDR3 bases: TGTGCCTCCCAGACAGGGACTAATGAAAAACTGTTTTTT. This gives the protein CASQTGTNEKLFF.